This TCR beta chain is from a study of human T cells and chemical hapten exposure. Study background: On the upper back, patch tests were applied with 0.01% DPC and read at 6 days.

One entry per CDR3 protein results from TCRdb running MiXCR on the RACE reads. Here the sample spans roughly 38,000 distinct CDR3 sequences, under 15% being singletons. Findings and caveats of the study: Donors, who had alopecia, may show an immune response that differs from healthy people's.

Documented time point: pre-sensitization, week 0. Treatment denoted: therapeutic diphenylcyclopropenone sensitization with weekly scalp DPC. Samples of blood were obtained prior to the application of each patch test. A remark on this clonotype: Its cognate antigen is unknown.

The starting material was whole blood, obtained in connection with sensitization to the hapten diphenylcyclopropenone (DPC). The receptor was derived from a woman in her twenties or thirties with alopecia areata. Some clones in this sample may be carry-over from other donors' samples.

CDR3 residues: CASSQLIVNEQFF. The CDR3 region has the DNA TGCGCCAGCAGCCAGTTAATCGTCAATGAGCAGTTCTTC. J is TRBJ2-1 and V is TRBV4-1; D ambiguous. The V end lost 3 bases, the J end lost 6 bases, and 9 bases lay between the germline ends. Germline values: CDR1 MGHRA, CDR2 YSYEKL. The CDR3 runs 13 residues.